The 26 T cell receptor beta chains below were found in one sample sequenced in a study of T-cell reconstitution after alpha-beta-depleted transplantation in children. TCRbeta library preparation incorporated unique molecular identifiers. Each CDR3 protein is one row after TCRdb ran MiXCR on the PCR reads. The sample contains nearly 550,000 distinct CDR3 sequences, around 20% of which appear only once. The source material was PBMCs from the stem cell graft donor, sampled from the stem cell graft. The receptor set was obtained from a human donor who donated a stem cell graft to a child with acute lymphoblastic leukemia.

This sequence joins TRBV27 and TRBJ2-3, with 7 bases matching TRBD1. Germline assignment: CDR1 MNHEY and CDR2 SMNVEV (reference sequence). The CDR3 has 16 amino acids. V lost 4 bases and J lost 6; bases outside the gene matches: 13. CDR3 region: CASSSPPRGSSDTQYF. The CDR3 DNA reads TGTGCCAGCAGTTCCCCCCCCAGGGGGAGTTCTGATACGCAGTATTTT.

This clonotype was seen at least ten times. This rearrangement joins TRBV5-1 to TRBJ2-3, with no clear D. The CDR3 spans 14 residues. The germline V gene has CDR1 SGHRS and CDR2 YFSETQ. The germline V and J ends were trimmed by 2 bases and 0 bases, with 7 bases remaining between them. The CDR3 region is CASSLSYSTDTQYF. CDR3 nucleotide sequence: TGCGCCAGCAGCTTATCTTACAGCACAGATACGCAGTATTTT.

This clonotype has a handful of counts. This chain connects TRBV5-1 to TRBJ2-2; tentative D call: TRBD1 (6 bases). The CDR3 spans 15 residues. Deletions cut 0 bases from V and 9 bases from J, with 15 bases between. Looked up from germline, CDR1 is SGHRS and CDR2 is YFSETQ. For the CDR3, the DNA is TGCGCCAGCAGCTTGGGGACAGTAAGGACCCGGGAGCTGTTTTTT. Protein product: CASSLGTVRTRELFF.

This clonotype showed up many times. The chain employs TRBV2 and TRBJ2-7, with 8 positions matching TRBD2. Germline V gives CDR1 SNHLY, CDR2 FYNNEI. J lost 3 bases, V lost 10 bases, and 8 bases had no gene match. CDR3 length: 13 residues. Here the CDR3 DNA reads TGTGCCACCAGCCCGGGAGGGATCTACGAGCAGTACTTC. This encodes CATSPGGIYEQYF. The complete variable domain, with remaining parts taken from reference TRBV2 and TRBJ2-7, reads EPEVTQTPSHQVTQMGQEVILRCVPISNHLYFYWYRQILGQKVEFLVSFYNNEISEKSEIFDDQFSVERPDGSNFTLKIRSTKLEDSAMYFCATSPGGIYEQYFGPGTRLTVT.

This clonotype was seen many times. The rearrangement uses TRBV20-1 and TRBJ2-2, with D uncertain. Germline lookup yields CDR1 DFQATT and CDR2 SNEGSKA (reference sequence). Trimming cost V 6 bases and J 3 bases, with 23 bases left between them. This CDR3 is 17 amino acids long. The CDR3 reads CSAKAMGWSWDTGELFF. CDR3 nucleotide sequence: TGCAGTGCAAAGGCAATGGGCTGGAGTTGGGACACCGGGGAGCTGTTTTTT.

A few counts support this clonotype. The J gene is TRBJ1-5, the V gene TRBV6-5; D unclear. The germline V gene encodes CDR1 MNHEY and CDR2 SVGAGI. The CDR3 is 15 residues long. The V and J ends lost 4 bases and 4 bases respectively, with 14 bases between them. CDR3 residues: CASSSGDQMNQPQHF. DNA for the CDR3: TGTGCCAGCAGTTCCGGAGATCAGATGAATCAGCCCCAGCATTTT.

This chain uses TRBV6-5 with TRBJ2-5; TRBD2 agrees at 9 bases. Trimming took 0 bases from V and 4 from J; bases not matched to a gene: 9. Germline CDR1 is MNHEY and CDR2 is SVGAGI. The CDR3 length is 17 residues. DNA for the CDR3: TGTGCCAGCAGTTACTCGTATCGGGGCGGGAGGGGAGAGACCCAGTACTTC. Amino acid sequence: CASSYSYRGGRGETQYF.

The CDR3 here is CASSYRYGHEQYF. The DNA of the CDR3 is TGTGCCAGCAGTTACCGCTACGGCCACGAGCAGTACTTC. This chain connects TRBV6-2 or TRBV6-3 to TRBJ2-7; the D is unclear. CDR3 length: 13 amino acids. V lost 2 bases to trimming and J lost 5 bases, with 10 bases between them. The germline gives CDR1 MNHEY, CDR2 SVGEGT.

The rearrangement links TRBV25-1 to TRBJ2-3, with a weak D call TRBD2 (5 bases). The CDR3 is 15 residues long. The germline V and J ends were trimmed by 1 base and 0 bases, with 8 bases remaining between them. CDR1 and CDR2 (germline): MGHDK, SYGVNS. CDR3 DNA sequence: TGTGCCAGCAGTGAATGGGCTAGCAGCACAGATACGCAGTATTTT. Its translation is CASSEWASSTDTQYF. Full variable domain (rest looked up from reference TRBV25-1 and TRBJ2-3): EADIYQTPRYLVIGTGKKITLECSQTMGHDKMYWYQQDPGMELHLIHYSYGVNSTEKGDLSSESTVSRIRTEHFPLTLESARPSHTSQYLCASSEWASSTDTQYFGPGTRLTVL.

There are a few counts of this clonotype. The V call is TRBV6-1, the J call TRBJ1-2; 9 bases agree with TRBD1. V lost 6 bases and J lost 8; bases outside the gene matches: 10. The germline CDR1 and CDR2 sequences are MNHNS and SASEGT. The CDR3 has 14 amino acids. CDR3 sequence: CASSPGTGLAGYTF. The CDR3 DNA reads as TGTGCCAGCAGCCCCGGGACAGGGTTAGCGGGCTACACCTTC.

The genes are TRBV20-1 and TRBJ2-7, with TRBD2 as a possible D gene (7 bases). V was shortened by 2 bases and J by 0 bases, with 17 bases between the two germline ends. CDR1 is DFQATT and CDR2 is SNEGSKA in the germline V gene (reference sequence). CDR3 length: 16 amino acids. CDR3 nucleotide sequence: TGCAGTGCTAGACCGGGGGGCACCAAGTTCTCCTACGAGCAGTACTTC. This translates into CSARPGGTKFSYEQYF.

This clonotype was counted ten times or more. In DNA form, the CDR3 reads TGTGCCAGCTGTGAGGGAGTAGGTGACATTCAGTACTTC. Translating it yields CASCEGVGDIQYF. The genes are TRBV18 and TRBJ2-4, with D tentatively TRBD2 (5 bases). Trimming left V 7 bases short and J 8 bases short, with 15 bases between. From germline, CDR1 is KGHSH and CDR2 LQKENI. The CDR3 is made up of 13 amino acids.

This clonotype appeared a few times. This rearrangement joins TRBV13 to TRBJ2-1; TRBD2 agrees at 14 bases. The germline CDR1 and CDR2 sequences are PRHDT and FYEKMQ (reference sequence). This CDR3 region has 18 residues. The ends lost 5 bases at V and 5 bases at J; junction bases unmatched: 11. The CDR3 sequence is CASSAGTSGSVRNNEQFF. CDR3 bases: TGTGCCAGCAGCGCCGGGACTAGCGGGAGTGTGAGGAACAATGAGCAGTTCTTC.

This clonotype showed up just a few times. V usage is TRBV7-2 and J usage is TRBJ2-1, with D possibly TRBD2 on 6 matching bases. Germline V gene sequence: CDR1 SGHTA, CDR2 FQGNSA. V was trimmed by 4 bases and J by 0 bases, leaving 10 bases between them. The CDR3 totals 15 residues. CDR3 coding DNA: TGTGCCAGCAGCTACGGGAGCTTCTCCTACAATGAGCAGTTCTTC. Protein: CASSYGSFSYNEQFF.

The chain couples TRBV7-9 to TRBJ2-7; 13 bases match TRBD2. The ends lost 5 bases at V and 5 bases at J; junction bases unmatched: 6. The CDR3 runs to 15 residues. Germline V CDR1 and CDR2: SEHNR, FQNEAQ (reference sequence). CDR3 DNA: TGTGCCAGCAGCCCAGGACTAGCGGGAGTTCACGAGCAGTACTTC. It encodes CASSPGLAGVHEQYF. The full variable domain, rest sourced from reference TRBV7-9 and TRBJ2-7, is DTGVSQNPRHKITKRGQNVTFRCDPISEHNRLYWYRQTLGQGPEFLTYFQNEAQLEKSRLLSDRFSAERPKGSFSTLEIQRTEQGDSAMYLCASSPGLAGVHEQYFGPGTRLTVT.

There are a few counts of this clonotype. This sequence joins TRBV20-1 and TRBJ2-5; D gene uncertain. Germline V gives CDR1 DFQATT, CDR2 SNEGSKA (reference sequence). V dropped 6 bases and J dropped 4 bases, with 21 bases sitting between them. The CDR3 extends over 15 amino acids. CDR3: CSAGASVGALETQYF. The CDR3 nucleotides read TGCAGTGCCGGTGCGTCAGTAGGCGCCTTAGAGACCCAGTACTTC.

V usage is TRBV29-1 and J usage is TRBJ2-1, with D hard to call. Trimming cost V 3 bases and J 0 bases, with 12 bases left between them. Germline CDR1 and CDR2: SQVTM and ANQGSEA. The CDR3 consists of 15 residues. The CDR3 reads CSVDPFGLSYNEQFF. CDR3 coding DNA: TGCAGCGTTGACCCCTTCGGCCTCTCCTACAATGAGCAGTTCTTC.

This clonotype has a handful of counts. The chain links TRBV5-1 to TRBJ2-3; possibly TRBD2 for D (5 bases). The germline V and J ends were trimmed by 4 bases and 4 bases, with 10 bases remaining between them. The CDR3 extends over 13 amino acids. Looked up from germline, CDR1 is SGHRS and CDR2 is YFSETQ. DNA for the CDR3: TGCGCCAGCAGCCGAGGGAGATCAGATACGCAGTATTTT. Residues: CASSRGRSDTQYF.

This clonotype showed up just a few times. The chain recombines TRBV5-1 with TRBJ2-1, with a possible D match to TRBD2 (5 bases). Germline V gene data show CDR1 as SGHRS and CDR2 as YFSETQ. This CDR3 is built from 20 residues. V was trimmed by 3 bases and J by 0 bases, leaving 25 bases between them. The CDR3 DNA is TGCGCCAGCAGCTGGGGAACGGTAGCGCGATATCAGAGCTCCTACAATGAGCAGTTCTTC. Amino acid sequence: CASSWGTVARYQSSYNEQFF.

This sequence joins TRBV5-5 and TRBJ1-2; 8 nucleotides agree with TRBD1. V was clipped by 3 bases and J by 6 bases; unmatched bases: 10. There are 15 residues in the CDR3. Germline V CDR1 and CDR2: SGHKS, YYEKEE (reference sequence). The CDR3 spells CASSSAGQAWDGYTF. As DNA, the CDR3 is TGTGCCAGCAGCTCCGCGGGACAGGCATGGGATGGCTACACCTTC.

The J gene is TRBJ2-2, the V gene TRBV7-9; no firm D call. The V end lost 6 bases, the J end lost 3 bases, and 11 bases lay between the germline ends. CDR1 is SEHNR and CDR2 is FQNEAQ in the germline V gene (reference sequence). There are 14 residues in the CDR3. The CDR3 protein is CASRPSPDTGELFF. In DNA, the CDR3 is TGTGCCAGCAGACCTAGTCCCGACACCGGGGAGCTGTTTTTT.

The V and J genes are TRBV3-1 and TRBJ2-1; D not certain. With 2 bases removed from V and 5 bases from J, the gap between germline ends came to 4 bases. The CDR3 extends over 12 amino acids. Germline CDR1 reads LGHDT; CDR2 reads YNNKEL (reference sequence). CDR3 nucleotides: TGTGCCAGCAGCCAAAACCACAATGAGCAGTTCTTC. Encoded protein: CASSQNHNEQFF.

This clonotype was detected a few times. The CDR3 coding sequence is TGTGCCAGTAGTACCGGACTAGCGCCCATGATGACCGGGGAGCTGTTTTTT. It is translated as CASSTGLAPMMTGELFF. The gene calls are TRBV19 and TRBJ2-2; 9 nucleotides agree with TRBD2. Per the germline V gene, CDR1 is LNHDA and CDR2 is SQIVND (reference sequence). V was pared by 4 bases and J by 5 bases, with 11 bases of the junction left unmatched. The CDR3 runs 17 residues.

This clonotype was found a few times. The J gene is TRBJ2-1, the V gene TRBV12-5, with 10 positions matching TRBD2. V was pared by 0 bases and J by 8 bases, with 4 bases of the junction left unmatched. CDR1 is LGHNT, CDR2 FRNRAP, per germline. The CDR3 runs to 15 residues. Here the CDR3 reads CASGLVLGTSDEQFF. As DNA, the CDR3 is TGTGCTAGTGGTTTGGTATTGGGGACTAGCGATGAGCAGTTCTTC.

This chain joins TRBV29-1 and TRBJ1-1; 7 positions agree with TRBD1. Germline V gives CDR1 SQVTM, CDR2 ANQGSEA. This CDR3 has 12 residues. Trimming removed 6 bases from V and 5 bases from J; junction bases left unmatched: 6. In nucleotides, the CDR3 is TGCAGCGTCTCACAGGGGAGAACTGAAGCTTTCTTT. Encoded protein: CSVSQGRTEAFF.

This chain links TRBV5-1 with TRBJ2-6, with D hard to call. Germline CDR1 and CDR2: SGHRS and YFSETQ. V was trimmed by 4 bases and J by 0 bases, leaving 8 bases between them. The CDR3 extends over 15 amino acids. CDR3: CASSPGRSGANVLTF. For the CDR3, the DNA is TGCGCCAGCAGCCCTGGACGCTCTGGGGCCAACGTCCTGACTTTC.